This T cell receptor (beta chain) was recovered during a study of shared clonotypes between healthy human individuals. Study-wide context: Donor ages ranged 18 to 49 years: a couple of women, a few men.

CD45RO-negative CD8 cells positively selected for CCR7 made up the naive population, which excluded terminally differentiated effector memory CD45RA+ cells. Overall study findings and caveats: All-four-donor shared clonotypes had higher generation probabilities than non-shared clonotypes did.

In the original processing: ImmunoSEQ output held junction-only sequences without quality scores, so filtering differed. The assay was immunoSEQ multiplex PCR, and TCRdb's table has in-frame clones only and misses some. The V and J calls and clone size were taken over from that table, and D and trimming were inferred from the DNA. This table has 2 million or so clones, roughly 94% appearing once. Between the trimmed V and J ends, which lost 1 base and 5 bases, there was a span of 12 bases. This CDR3 is 14 amino acids long. Germline lookup yields CDR1 SGHDT and CDR2 YYEEEE. Concerning this clone: What it binds is not known.

This sequence originates from a man younger than 30 in good health. The source material was naive CD8+ T cells sorted from blood. The rearrangement joins TRBV5-6 to TRBJ2-5, with a weak D call TRBD1 (6 bases). The CDR3 DNA reads TGTGCCAGCAGCTTGTGGGGGCTTTGGGAGACCCAGTACTTC. Protein: CASSLWGLWETQYF.